Following are 16 T cell receptor beta chains from one sample sequenced in a study of blood T cell repertoires in COVID-19. Profiling relied on immunoSEQ multiplex PCR, and the TCRdb table lists in-frame clones only, not all of them. The table shows 25,000 to 35,000 clones, with roughly 80% occurring only once. Sequenced input: peripheral blood. These receptors came from a woman aged 55-75 years with acute or convalescent COVID-19.

The chain combines TRBV5-1 with TRBJ2-1; tentative D call: TRBD1 (6 bases). Germline-derived CDR1 and CDR2 are SGHRS and YFSETQ. The V gene lost 4 bases and the J gene lost 4 bases, with 15 bases spanning the gap. CDR3 size: 15 residues. Here the CDR3 reads CASSPATGAYNEQFF. Here the CDR3 DNA reads TGCGCCAGCAGCCCGGCGACAGGAGCGTACAATGAGCAGTTCTTC.

This chain uses TRBV2 with TRBJ1-1, with TRBD1 as a possible D gene (6 bases). The CDR3 runs to 14 residues. V lost 6 bases to trimming and J lost 1 base, with 12 bases between them. Germline V gene lookup returns CDR1 SNHLY and CDR2 FYNNEI. The DNA for the CDR3 is TGTGCCAGCAGATTGGGGGACACGAACACTGAAGCTTTCTTT. Its protein is CASRLGDTNTEAFF.

The rearrangement joins TRBV7-9 to TRBJ1-1; D unresolved. Germline values: CDR1 SEHNR, CDR2 FQNEAQ (reference sequence). Trimming took 5 bases from V and 3 from J, leaving 7 bases between them. The CDR3 covers 12 residues. In DNA form, the CDR3 reads TGTGCCAGCAGCCCCCAGTACACTGAAGCTTTCTTT. This encodes CASSPQYTEAFF.

The chain links TRBV7-2 to TRBJ1-2; possibly TRBD1 for D (5 bases). The CDR3 is made up of 13 amino acids. Trimming removed 5 bases at V and 8 bases at J, with 15 bases between. Per the germline V gene, CDR1 is SGHTA and CDR2 is FQGNSA. CDR3 sequence (DNA): TGTGCCAGCAGCGGGAGGGGTTTCCGCGGCTACACCTTC. Its translation is CASSGRGFRGYTF.

This rearrangement joins TRBV30 to TRBJ2-7, with TRBD2 matching over 14 bases. The length of the CDR3 is 16 residues. Unmatched junction bases numbered 4, after V lost 3 bases and J lost 0 bases. CDR1 is GTSNPN and CDR2 is SVGIG in the germline V gene (reference sequence). The CDR3 nucleotides are TGTGCCTGGAGGGGGACTAGCGGGGGCCTCTCCTACGAGCAGTACTTC. Translating gives CAWRGTSGGLSYEQYF.

The chain recombines TRBV3-1 (or the pseudogene TRBV3-2) with TRBJ1-2, with TRBD1 matching 9 bases. The CDR3 has 15 residues. V dropped 2 bases and J dropped 2; count of bases not matched to a gene: 3. Per the germline V gene, CDR1 is LGHDT and CDR2 is YNNKEL (reference sequence). The DNA of the CDR3 is TGTGCCAGCAGCCAACTAGACAGGGGGAACTATGGCTACACCTTC. Its translation: CASSQLDRGNYGYTF.

The chain links TRBV2 to TRBJ1-1, with 11 nucleotides matching TRBD1. V was pared by 4 bases and J by 3 bases, with 7 bases of the junction left unmatched. This CDR3 spans 16 amino acids. Germline-derived CDR1 and CDR2 are SNHLY and FYNNEI. The CDR3 sequence is CASSVDRGRPDTEAFF. CDR3 DNA: TGTGCCAGCAGTGTGGACAGGGGGCGTCCGGACACTGAAGCTTTCTTT.

V is TRBV6-5 and J is TRBJ2-1; possibly TRBD2 for D (5 bases). CDR3 length: 15 amino acids. Trimming cost V 2 bases and J 7 bases, with 15 bases left between them. The germline gives CDR1 MNHEY, CDR2 SVGAGI. CDR3: CASSYPLAQRNEQFF. In DNA form, the CDR3 reads TGTGCCAGCAGTTACCCCTTGGCCCAGCGGAATGAGCAGTTCTTC.

The chain joins TRBV11-2 to TRBJ2-3; 10 positions agree with TRBD2. The CDR3 extends over 15 amino acids. CDR1 SGHAT and CDR2 FQNNGV come from the germline V gene. The trim removed 3 bases at V and 4 bases at J, leaving 4 bases unmatched. CDR3 loop: CASSFTSGEADTQYF. The CDR3 DNA sequence: TGTGCCAGCAGCTTTACTAGCGGGGAGGCAGATACGCAGTATTTT.

This chain connects TRBV18 to TRBJ1-2; D unresolved. Germline lookup yields CDR1 KGHSH and CDR2 LQKENI. CDR3 length equals 14 residues. V lost 1 base to trimming and J lost 6 bases, with 12 bases between them. The CDR3 nucleotides are TGTGCCAGCTCACCACGTGAACGGGTGGATGGCTACACCTTC. Translation gives CASSPRERVDGYTF.

The V call is TRBV5-4, the J call TRBJ2-4, with 9 bases that match TRBD2. J lost 4 bases, V lost 3 bases, and 5 bases had no gene match. CDR3 length: 15 amino acids. Germline V lookup: CDR1 SGHNT, CDR2 YYREEE (reference sequence). The CDR3 sequence: CASSSETSGKNIQYF. The CDR3 region has the DNA TGTGCCAGCAGCTCCGAAACTAGCGGGAAAAACATTCAGTACTTC.

This clone was detected only a few times. The chain recombines TRBV19 with TRBJ1-1, with TRBD1 identical over 7 bases. V trimming: 5 bases; J trimming: 5 bases; junction bases outside the gene matches: 8. This CDR3 has 14 amino acids. The germline gives CDR1 LNHDA, CDR2 SQIVND (reference sequence). In DNA form, the CDR3 reads TGTGCCAGTAGTGTCGGACAGGTAGGAACTGAAGCTTTCTTT. Its translation is CASSVGQVGTEAFF.

The V and J genes are TRBV11-2 and TRBJ1-1; D might be TRBD1 (5 bases). The CDR3 loop spans 15 amino acids. V was trimmed by 1 base and J by 4 bases, leaving 13 bases between them. Germline V gene data show CDR1 as SGHAT and CDR2 as FQNNGV. CDR3 nucleotides: TGTGCCAGCAGCTTAGGGGCAGGGCAGGGCACTGAAGCTTTCTTT. This encodes CASSLGAGQGTEAFF.

The chain links TRBV5-6 to TRBJ2-5, with 7 bases matching TRBD1. With V trimmed by 2 bases and J by 5 bases, 12 bases remained unmatched. This CDR3 spans 16 amino acids. Germline CDR1 and CDR2: SGHDT and YYEEEE. Written as DNA, the CDR3 is TGTGCCAGCAGCTTATTAAAAGGACAGGCCGGGGAGACCCAGTACTTC. Protein: CASSLLKGQAGETQYF.

The V gene is TRBV5-4, the J gene TRBJ1-1, with TRBD1 matching over 9 bases. The CDR3 is 13 residues long. CDR1 is SGHNT, CDR2 YYREEE, per germline (reference sequence). V lost 4 bases and J lost 6; bases outside the gene matches: 4. The CDR3 is CASSPWDRAEAFF. CDR3 bases: TGTGCCAGCAGCCCATGGGACAGGGCTGAAGCTTTCTTT.

The chain has TRBV7-3 and TRBJ2-1; 11 bases match TRBD2. CDR1 and CDR2 from the germline V gene are SGHTA and FQGTGA. The J segment lost 8 bases and the V segment lost 1 base, leaving 10 bases of the junction unmatched. The CDR3 length is 17 residues. This chain's CDR3 is CASSLIGRLAGLDEQFF. CDR3 bases: TGTGCCAGCAGCTTAATTGGACGACTAGCGGGGTTAGATGAGCAGTTCTTC.